These T cell receptor beta chains were read from a single sample in a study of control samples from healthy donors and cancer patients. Only in-frame clones appear in the TCRdb table, and some are missing; sequencing was by immunoSEQ multiplex PCR. The sample lists about 220,000 clones; 90% to 95% were seen once. The sequenced sample consisted of blood. Receptors originate from a man aged 50-60 years in good health. CDR3s include the opening cysteine and the closing phenylalanine or tryptophan. D genes are given only for firm matches. Size is omitted from some rows. Given values are once, few, many or a class for expanded clones.

clone_size d_call j_call v_call cdr3_nt cdr3_aa
NA NA TRBJ1-1 TRBV9 TGTGCCAGCAGCGTAGAGGGGAACACTGAAGCTTTCTTT CASSVEGNTEAFF
few NA TRBJ2-2 TRBV7-9 TGTGCCAGCAGCTTAGCAGGGGTTGACACCGGGGAGCTGTTTTTT CASSLAGVDTGELFF
NA NA TRBJ2-3 TRBV29-1 TGCAGCGTGCGGGCGGGCGCGGCAGATACGCAGTATTTT CSVRAGAADTQYF
NA NA TRBJ1-4 TRBV6-6 TGTGCCAGCAGTCGACGAGTGTGGCAATCTAATGAAAAACTGTTTTTT CASSRRVWQSNEKLFF
NA NA TRBJ2-2 TRBV11-3 TGTGCCAGCAGCTTAGGTGGACCGTTCACCGGGGAGCTGTTTTTT CASSLGGPFTGELFF
NA NA TRBJ2-5 TRBV10-3 TGTGCCATCAGTGGGAATACCTACGAAGAGACCCAGTACTTC CAISGNTYEETQYF
NA NA TRBJ1-4 TRBV24-1 TGTGCCACCAGTGCAGGGAGACCTAATGAAAAACTGTTTTTT CATSAGRPNEKLFF
NA NA TRBJ1-5 TRBV5-4 TGTGCCAGCAGCTTGTTCGGTCAGCCCCAGCATTTT CASSLFGQPQHF
NA NA TRBJ1-2 TRBV11-2 TGTGCCAGCAGCTGGGGCGGCGATGGCTACACCTTC CASSWGGDGYTF
NA NA TRBJ2-1 TRBV29-1 TGCAGCGTTGAGCTGGCGGGGGCTTACAATGAGCAGTTCTTC CSVELAGAYNEQFF
NA TRBD1 TRBJ1-2 TRBV7-3 TGTGCCAGCAGCCCCGGAGGGGACAGGGGCTATGGCTACACCTTC CASSPGGDRGYGYTF
NA TRBD2 TRBJ2-5 TRBV10-3 TGTGCCATCAGTGAAGCGGGGGGTTACCAAGAGACCCAGTACTTC CAISEAGGYQETQYF
once TRBD1 TRBJ1-1 TRBV19 TGTGCCAGTAGTATAGACCCCGGGACAGGGAACACTGAAGCTTTCTTT CASSIDPGTGNTEAFF
NA NA TRBJ1-1 TRBV10-2 TGCGCCAGCAGTGAGTCGAAACATCAGCGAGCTTTCTTT CASSESKHQRAFF
NA NA TRBJ2-5 TRBV6-5 TGTGCCAGCAGTCCGGGGGTTCTGGAGACCCAGTACTTC CASSPGVLETQYF
NA NA TRBJ1-4 TRBV6-5 TGTGCCAGCAGTTACTCGTGGGGGTCCGGTAATGAAAAACTGTTTTTT CASSYSWGSGNEKLFF
NA NA TRBJ1-4 TRBV5-6 TGTGCCAGCAGCTTGGGGCGGGCAAATGAAAAACTGTTTTTT CASSLGRANEKLFF
NA NA TRBJ2-7 TRBV27 TGTGCCAGCAGTTTGAATCCAGGGCTCTCCTACGAGCAGTACTTC CASSLNPGLSYEQYF
NA TRBD1 TRBJ1-2 TRBV6-6 TGTGCCAGCAGCTTTACAGGGGGCGTAGGTGGCTACACCTTC CASSFTGGVGGYTF
NA TRBD1 TRBJ2-5 TRBV7-3 TGTGCCAGCAGCCAACAGGGGAACCAAGAGACCCAGTACTTC CASSQQGNQETQYF
NA NA TRBJ1-1 TRBV6-4 TGTGCCAGCGCGCGCAGTCTGTCCACTGAAGCTTTCTTT CASARSLSTEAFF
NA NA TRBJ1-3 TRBV4-3 TGCGCCAGCAGCCCGGGAGGCGCCCGCTCTGGAAACACCATATATTTT CASSPGGARSGNTIYF
NA TRBD1 TRBJ2-1 TRBV6-6 TGTGCCAGCGTGGGACAGCTAAGCTCCTACAATGAGCAGTTCTTC CASVGQLSSYNEQFF
NA NA TRBJ1-1 TRBV4-1 TGCGCCAGCAGCCAAGATTCAAGTGTTTTCCTTACTAAGAACACTGAAGCTTTCTTT CASSQDSSVFLTKNTEAFF
NA TRBD1 TRBJ2-5 TRBV5-1 TGCGCCAGCAGCCTAGGGGGCGGTGAGACCCAGTACTTC CASSLGGGETQYF